These T cell receptor beta chains were read from a single sample in a study of shared clonotypes between healthy human individuals. TCRdb keeps only in-frame clones here, not all; method: immunoSEQ multiplex PCR. The sample lists approximately 2,000,000 clones, 93% occurring once. The sequenced sample was naive CD8+ T cells from PBMCs. These receptors were taken from a young man in good health. Some clones in this sample may be carry-over from other donors' samples. Both conserved end residues are part of each CDR3. Each record gives: CDR3 protein, CDR3 DNA, CDR3 length, D gene, clone size, V gene, J gene. D genes are given only for firm matches. For some rows the clone size is stated as once, few or many, or as a class when expanded; others skip it.

CDR3: CASMRDRDIDSNQPQHF
DNA: TGTGCCAGCATGCGTGACAGGGACATCGATAGCAATCAGCCCCAGCATTTT
length: 17
D: TRBD1
size: .
V: TRBV27
J: TRBJ1-5

CDR3: CATSRGVSNQPQHF
DNA: TGTGCCACCAGCAGAGGAGTGAGCAATCAGCCCCAGCATTTT
length: 14
D: .
size: .
V: TRBV15
J: TRBJ1-5

CDR3: CASTSWGEEDYGYTF
DNA: TGTGCCAGCACCTCCTGGGGAGAAGAGGACTATGGCTACACCTTC
length: 15
D: .
size: .
V: TRBV6-1
J: TRBJ1-2

CDR3: CASSPTSGNNEQFF
DNA: TGCGCCAGCAGCCCGACTAGCGGGAACAATGAGCAGTTCTTC
length: 14
D: TRBD2
size: .
V: TRBV5-1
J: TRBJ2-1

CDR3: CASSPMTGSSYEQYF
DNA: TGTGCCAGCAGCCCGATGACAGGGAGCTCCTACGAGCAGTACTTC
length: 15
D: TRBD1
size: once
V: TRBV4-2
J: TRBJ2-7

CDR3: CASSYSLALPNYGYTF
DNA: TGTGCCAGCAGTTACTCCCTCGCCCTCCCAAACTATGGCTACACCTTC
length: 16
D: .
size: .
V: TRBV6-6
J: TRBJ1-2

CDR3: CASSFSRASSYEQYF
DNA: TGTGCCAGCAGTTTCTCTAGGGCAAGCTCCTACGAGCAGTACTTC
length: 15
D: .
size: .
V: TRBV27
J: TRBJ2-7

CDR3: CASSLGPAGTEQYF
DNA: TGTGCCAGCAGCTTAGGGCCAGCGGGCACCGAGCAGTACTTC
length: 14
D: .
size: .
V: TRBV11-2
J: TRBJ2-7

CDR3: CASSPSGTAGEEQYF
DNA: TGTGCCAGCAGCCCCTCGGGGACAGCCGGGGAAGAGCAGTACTTC
length: 15
D: TRBD1
size: .
V: TRBV7-7
J: TRBJ2-7

CDR3: CSVEEGGWVSTDTQYF
DNA: TGCAGCGTTGAAGAAGGGGGCTGGGTAAGCACAGATACGCAGTATTTT
length: 16
D: TRBD1
size: .
V: TRBV29-1
J: TRBJ2-3

CDR3: CSVDGRGRDGYTF
DNA: TGCAGCGTTGATGGCCGAGGCAGGGACGGCTACACCTTC
length: 13
D: .
size: .
V: TRBV29-1
J: TRBJ1-2

CDR3: CASRASARGNEQFF
DNA: TGTGCCAGCAGGGCGTCAGCCCGGGGCAATGAGCAGTTCTTC
length: 14
D: .
size: once
V: TRBV28
J: TRBJ2-1

CDR3: CASSAGQGLNTGELFF
DNA: TGTGCCAGCAGCGCGGGACAGGGACTGAACACCGGGGAGCTGTTTTTT
length: 16
D: TRBD1
size: .
V: TRBV11-1
J: TRBJ2-2

CDR3: CASEQRPGETQYF
DNA: TGCGCCAGCGAACAGCGACCGGGGGAGACCCAGTACTTC
length: 13
D: .
size: .
V: TRBV5-1
J: TRBJ2-5

CDR3: CASSLASEAFF
DNA: TGTGCCAGCAGCTTAGCCAGTGAAGCTTTCTTT
length: 11
D: .
size: few
V: TRBV7-9
J: TRBJ1-1

CDR3: CASSGGRNEQFF
DNA: TGTGCCAGCAGCGGCGGGAGAAATGAGCAGTTCTTC
length: 12
D: TRBD2
size: .
V: TRBV9
J: TRBJ2-1

CDR3: CASSPPSAESYNEQFF
DNA: TGTGCCAGCAGCCCCCCGTCGGCGGAATCCTACAATGAGCAGTTCTTC
length: 16
D: .
size: .
V: TRBV9
J: TRBJ2-1

CDR3: CASSSPTTGGIILFNYGYTF
DNA: TGTGCCAGCAGTTCCCCGACGACAGGGGGCATCATATTGTTTAACTATGGCTACACCTTC
length: 20
D: TRBD1
size: .
V: TRBV28
J: TRBJ1-2

CDR3: CASTPHTGMNTEAFF
DNA: TGTGCCAGCACCCCACACACAGGGATGAACACTGAAGCTTTCTTT
length: 15
D: .
size: .
V: TRBV28
J: TRBJ1-1

CDR3: CASSYLEGEEYNEQFF
DNA: TGTGCCAGCAGTTATCTCGAGGGGGAGGAATACAATGAGCAGTTCTTC
length: 16
D: .
size: .
V: TRBV7-6
J: TRBJ2-1

CDR3: CASSLGARINTEAFF
DNA: TGTGCCAGCAGCTTAGGCGCAAGGATCAACACTGAAGCTTTCTTT
length: 15
D: .
size: .
V: TRBV7-2
J: TRBJ1-1

CDR3: CASTNGASGANVLTF
DNA: TGTGCCAGCACAAACGGGGCCTCTGGGGCCAACGTCCTGACTTTC
length: 15
D: .
size: .
V: TRBV27
J: TRBJ2-6

CDR3: CASSTDRGWNTEAFF
DNA: TGTGCCAGCAGCACCGACAGGGGATGGAACACTGAAGCTTTCTTT
length: 15
D: TRBD1
size: .
V: TRBV5-6
J: TRBJ1-1